This TCR beta chain was sequenced in a study of T cell responses to AZD1222 COVID-19 vaccine. Sequencing used immunoSEQ multiplex PCR; TCRdb keeps in-frame clones, though not all of them. In the table there are about 55,000 clones, 80% to 90% of which are singletons. Trimming took 1 base from V and 5 from J, leaving 8 bases between them. The CDR3 spans 13 residues. The V gene's germline CDR1 is SSHAT and CDR2 FNYEAQ (reference sequence). The clonotype comes from an adult in good health. Source: peripheral blood, taken on day 0 of AZD1222 vaccination. V and J are TRBV7-7 and TRBJ2-5, with D possibly TRBD2 on 5 matching bases. The CDR3 DNA is TGTGCCAGCAGCTTAGGGGTAGCGGAGACCCAGTACTTC. Its translation is CASSLGVAETQYF.